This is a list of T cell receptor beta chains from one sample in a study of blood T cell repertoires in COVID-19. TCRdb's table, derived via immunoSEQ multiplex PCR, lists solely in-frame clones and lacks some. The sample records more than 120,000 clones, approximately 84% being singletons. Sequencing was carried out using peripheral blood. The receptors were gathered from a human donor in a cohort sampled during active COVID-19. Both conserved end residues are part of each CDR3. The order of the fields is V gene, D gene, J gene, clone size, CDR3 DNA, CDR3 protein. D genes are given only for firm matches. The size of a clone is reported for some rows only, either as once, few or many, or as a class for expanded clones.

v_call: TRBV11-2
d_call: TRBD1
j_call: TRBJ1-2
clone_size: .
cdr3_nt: TGTGCCAGCAGGAGACAGGGGGAATACTATGGCTACACCTTC
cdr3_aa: CASRRQGEYYGYTF

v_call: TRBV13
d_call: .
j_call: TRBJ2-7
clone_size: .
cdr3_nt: TGTGCCAGCAGCCCCGCCGGGACTCACTACGAGCAGTACTTC
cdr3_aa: CASSPAGTHYEQYF

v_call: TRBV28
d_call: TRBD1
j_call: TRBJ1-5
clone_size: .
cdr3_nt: TGTGCCAGCAGTCCTAACAGGGGCCGCCCTGTTCATAGCAATCAGCCCCAGCATTTT
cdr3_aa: CASSPNRGRPVHSNQPQHF

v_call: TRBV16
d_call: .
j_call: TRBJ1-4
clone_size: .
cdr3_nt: TGTGCCAGCAGCCACCGACCGGGATCAACTAATGAAAAACTGTTTTTT
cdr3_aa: CASSHRPGSTNEKLFF

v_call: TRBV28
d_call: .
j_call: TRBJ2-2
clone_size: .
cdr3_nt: TGTGCCAGCAGCACCCCTGGCGGAGATTGGGCCGGGGAGCTGTTTTTT
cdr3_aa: CASSTPGGDWAGELFF

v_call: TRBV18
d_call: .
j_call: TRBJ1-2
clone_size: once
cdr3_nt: TGTGCCAGCTCACTAGGGGAACCGTCTAACTATGGCTACACCTTC
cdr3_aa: CASSLGEPSNYGYTF

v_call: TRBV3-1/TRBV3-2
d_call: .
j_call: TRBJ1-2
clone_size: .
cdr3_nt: TGTGCCAGCAGCCAAGAGCGGTACTATGGCTACACCTTC
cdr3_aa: CASSQERYYGYTF

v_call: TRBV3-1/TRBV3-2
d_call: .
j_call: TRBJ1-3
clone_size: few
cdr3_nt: TGTGCCACCCGGCGGCCCATATATTTT
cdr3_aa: CATRRPIYF

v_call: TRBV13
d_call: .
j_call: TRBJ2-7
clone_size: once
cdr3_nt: TGTGCCAGCAGAGGACAGAGCATGGGGAGCGAGCAGTACTTC
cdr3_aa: CASRGQSMGSEQYF

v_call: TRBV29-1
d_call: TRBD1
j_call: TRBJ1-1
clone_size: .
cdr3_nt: TGCAGCGTTGGGGCGGGACAGGGGGCTGTGAACACTGAAGCTTTCTTT
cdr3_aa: CSVGAGQGAVNTEAFF

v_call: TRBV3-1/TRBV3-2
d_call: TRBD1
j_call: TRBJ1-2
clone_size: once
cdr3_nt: TGTGCCAGCAGCCAGACCGGGACAGGGATTAACTATGGCTACACCTTC
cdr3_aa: CASSQTGTGINYGYTF

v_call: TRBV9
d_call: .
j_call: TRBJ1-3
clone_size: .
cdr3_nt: TGTGCCAGCAGCGTAGATATCTCAGGGGCTGGAAACACCATATATTTT
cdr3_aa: CASSVDISGAGNTIYF

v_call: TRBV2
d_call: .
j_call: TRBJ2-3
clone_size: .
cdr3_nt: TGTGCCAGCAGTGGAGGAGCGCCTAGCACAGATACGCAGTATTTT
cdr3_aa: CASSGGAPSTDTQYF

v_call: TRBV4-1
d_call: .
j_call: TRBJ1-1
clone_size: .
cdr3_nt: TGCGCCAGCAGCCGGTCAGGCTGGAACACTGAAGCTTTCTTT
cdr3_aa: CASSRSGWNTEAFF

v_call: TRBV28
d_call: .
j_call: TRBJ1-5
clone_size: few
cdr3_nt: TGTGCCAGCAGCCGTGGCGGGCAGGTCAATCAGCCCCAGCATTTT
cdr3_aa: CASSRGGQVNQPQHF

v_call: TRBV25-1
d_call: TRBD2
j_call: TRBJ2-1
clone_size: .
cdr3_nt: TGTGCCAGCAGTGATAATCTAGCGGGAGGTGGTCAGTTCTTC
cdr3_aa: CASSDNLAGGGQFF

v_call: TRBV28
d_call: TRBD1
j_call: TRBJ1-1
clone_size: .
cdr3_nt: TGTGCCAGCAGATGGGACAGTGAAGCTTTCTTT
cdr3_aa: CASRWDSEAFF

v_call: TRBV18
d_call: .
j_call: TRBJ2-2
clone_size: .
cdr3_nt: TGTGCCAGCTCACCTACAACGAACACCGGGGAGCTGTTTTTT
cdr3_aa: CASSPTTNTGELFF

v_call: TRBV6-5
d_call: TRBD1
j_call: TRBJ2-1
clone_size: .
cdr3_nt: TGTGCCAGCAGCCTGACAGGGCCGTATGAGCAGTTCTTC
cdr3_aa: CASSLTGPYEQFF

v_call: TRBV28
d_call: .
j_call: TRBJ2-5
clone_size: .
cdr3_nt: TGTGCCAGCAGTCCCGCTGGAGTAGAGACCCAGTACTTC
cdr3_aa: CASSPAGVETQYF

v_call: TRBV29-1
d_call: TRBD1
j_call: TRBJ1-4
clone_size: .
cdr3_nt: TGCAGCGTGGACACAGGGGTCGAAGGCGAAAAACTGTTTTTT
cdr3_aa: CSVDTGVEGEKLFF

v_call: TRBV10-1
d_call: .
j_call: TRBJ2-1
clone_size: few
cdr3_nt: TGCGCCAGCAGTGAGTATAGGGGGAGTGAGCAGTTCTTC
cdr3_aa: CASSEYRGSEQFF

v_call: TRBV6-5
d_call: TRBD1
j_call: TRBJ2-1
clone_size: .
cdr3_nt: TGTGCCAGCTCAACTACAGGGGTATCCTACAATGAGCAGTTCTTC
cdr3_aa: CASSTTGVSYNEQFF

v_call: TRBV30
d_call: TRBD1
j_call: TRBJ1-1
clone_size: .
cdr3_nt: TGTGCCTGGAGTGTTGGGGACAGGGCGCAAGCTTTCTTT
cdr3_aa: CAWSVGDRAQAFF

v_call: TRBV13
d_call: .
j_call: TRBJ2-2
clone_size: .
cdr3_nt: TGTGCCAGCAGCTTAGGCTCCAGGGACACCGGGGAGCTGTTTTTT
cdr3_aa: CASSLGSRDTGELFF

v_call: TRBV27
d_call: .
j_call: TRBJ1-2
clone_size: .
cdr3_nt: TGTGCCAGCAGTTTATCGGGCACAATCAATGGCTACACCTTC
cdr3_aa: CASSLSGTINGYTF

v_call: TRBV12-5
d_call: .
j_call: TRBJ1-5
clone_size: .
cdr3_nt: TGTGCTAGCCATCGCGGGGGGCGTCAGCCCCAGCATTTT
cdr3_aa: CASHRGGRQPQHF

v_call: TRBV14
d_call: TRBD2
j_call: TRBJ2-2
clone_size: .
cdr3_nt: TGTGCCAGCAGCCAAGATCGGGGGGTCGCGAACACCGGGGAGCTGTTTTTT
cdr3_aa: CASSQDRGVANTGELFF

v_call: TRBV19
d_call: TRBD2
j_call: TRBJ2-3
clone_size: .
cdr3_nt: TGTGCCAGTAGTAGTCCGGGACTAGCGACTTCAGATACGCAGTATTTT
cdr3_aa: CASSSPGLATSDTQYF

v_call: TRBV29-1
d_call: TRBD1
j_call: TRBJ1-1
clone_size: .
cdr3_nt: TGCAGCGTTGACGGGGTAGCTGGGACAGCTCCTTTGAACACTGAAGCTTTCTTT
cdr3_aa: CSVDGVAGTAPLNTEAFF

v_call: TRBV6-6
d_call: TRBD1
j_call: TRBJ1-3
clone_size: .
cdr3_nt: TGTGCCAGCAGTCCATCGCCGGGACAGGGGGCCTCTGGAAACACCATATATTTT
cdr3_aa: CASSPSPGQGASGNTIYF

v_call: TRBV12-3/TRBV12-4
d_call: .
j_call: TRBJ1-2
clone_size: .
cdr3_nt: TGTGCCAGCAGTTTTTCCCTAAACTATGGCTACACCTTC
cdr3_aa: CASSFSLNYGYTF

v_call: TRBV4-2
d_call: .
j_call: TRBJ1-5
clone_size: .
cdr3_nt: TGTGCCAGCAGCCCAAGCGGCCCGGGCAATCAGCCCCAGCATTTT
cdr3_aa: CASSPSGPGNQPQHF

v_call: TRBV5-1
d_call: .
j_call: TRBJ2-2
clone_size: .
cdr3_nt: TGCGCCAGCAGCTTACACGAGGGGGGGCGGAACACCGGGGAGCTGTTTTTT
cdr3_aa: CASSLHEGGRNTGELFF

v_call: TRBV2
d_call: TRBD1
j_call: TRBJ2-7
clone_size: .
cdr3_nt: TGTGCCAGCAGGTTGACAGGGACCAACGAGCAGTACTTC
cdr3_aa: CASRLTGTNEQYF

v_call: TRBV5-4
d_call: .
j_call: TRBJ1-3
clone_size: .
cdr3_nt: TGTGCCAGCAGCATAGATAGCTCTGGAAACACCATATATTTT
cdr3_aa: CASSIDSSGNTIYF

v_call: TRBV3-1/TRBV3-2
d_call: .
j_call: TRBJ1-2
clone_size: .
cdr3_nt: TGTGCCAGCAGCCATGGGGCCCTGGGGGCCGGCTACTATGGCTACACCTTC
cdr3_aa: CASSHGALGAGYYGYTF

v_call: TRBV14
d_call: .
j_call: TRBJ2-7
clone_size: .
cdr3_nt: TGTGCCAGCAGCCAAGTCACCAGGGGCGAGCAGTACTTC
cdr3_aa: CASSQVTRGEQYF

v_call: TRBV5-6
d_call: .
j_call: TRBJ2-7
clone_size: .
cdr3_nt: TGTGCCAGCAGCTTGGCCGGGACGGGAGCCTACGAGCAGTACTTC
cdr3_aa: CASSLAGTGAYEQYF

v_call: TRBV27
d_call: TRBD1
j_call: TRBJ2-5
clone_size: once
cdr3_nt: TGTGCCAGCAGTTTAAGTTTGGAGGACAGGGGGAGGGAGACCCAGTACTTC
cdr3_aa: CASSLSLEDRGRETQYF

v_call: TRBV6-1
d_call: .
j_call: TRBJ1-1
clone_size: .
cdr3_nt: TGTGCCAGCAGTGCAGAGGGAACAGGGAGATGGAACACTGAAGCTTTCTTT
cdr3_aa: CASSAEGTGRWNTEAFF

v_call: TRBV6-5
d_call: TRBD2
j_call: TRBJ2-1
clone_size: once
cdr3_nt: TGTGCCAGCAGTTACGAGGGAGGGTCCTACAATGAGCAGTTCTTC
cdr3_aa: CASSYEGGSYNEQFF

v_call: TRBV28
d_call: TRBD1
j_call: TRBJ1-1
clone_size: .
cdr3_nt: TGTGCCAGCAGTTTTTTGGACAGGACGACCACTGAAGCTTTCTTT
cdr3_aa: CASSFLDRTTTEAFF

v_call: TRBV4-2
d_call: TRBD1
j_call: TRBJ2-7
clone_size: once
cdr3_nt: TGTGCCAGCAGCAAATACAGGGGGCAAACCTACGAGCAGTACTTC
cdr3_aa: CASSKYRGQTYEQYF

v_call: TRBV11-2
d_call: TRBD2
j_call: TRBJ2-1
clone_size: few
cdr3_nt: TGTGCCAGCAGCTTACTAGCGGGAGGGCAAAAGTCTAATGAGCAGTTCTTC
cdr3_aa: CASSLLAGGQKSNEQFF

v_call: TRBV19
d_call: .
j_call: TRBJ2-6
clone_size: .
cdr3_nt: TGTGCCAGTAGTATAAATGGCGGGGCCGGACATGGGGCCAACGTCCTGACTTTC
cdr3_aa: CASSINGGAGHGANVLTF

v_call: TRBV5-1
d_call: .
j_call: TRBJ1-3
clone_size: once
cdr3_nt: TGCGCCAGCAGCTTGGCCGTGGATGCGGGGGGAAACACCATATATTTT
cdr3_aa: CASSLAVDAGGNTIYF

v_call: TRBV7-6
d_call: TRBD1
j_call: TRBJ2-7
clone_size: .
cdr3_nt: TGTGCCAGCAGCTTAGGACAGGGGGGAAGGGAGCAGTACTTC
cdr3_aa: CASSLGQGGREQYF

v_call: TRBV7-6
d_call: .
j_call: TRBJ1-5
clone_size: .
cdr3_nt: TGTGCCAGCAGCCCACAGGAATACAATCAGCCCCAGCATTTT
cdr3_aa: CASSPQEYNQPQHF

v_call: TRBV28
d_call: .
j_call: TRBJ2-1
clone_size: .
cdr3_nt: TGTGCTGGGGCTAGTGCCAATGAGCAGTTCTTC
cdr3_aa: CAGASANEQFF

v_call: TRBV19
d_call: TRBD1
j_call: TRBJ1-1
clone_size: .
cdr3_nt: TGTGCCAGTAGTATCGGTCCGGGACAGGGGACCACTGAAGCTTTCTTT
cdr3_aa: CASSIGPGQGTTEAFF

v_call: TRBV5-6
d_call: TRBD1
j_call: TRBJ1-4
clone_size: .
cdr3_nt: TGTGCCAGCAGCTTGGCGACAGGGGGCTATTCTAGGGAAAAACTGTTTTTT
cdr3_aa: CASSLATGGYSREKLFF

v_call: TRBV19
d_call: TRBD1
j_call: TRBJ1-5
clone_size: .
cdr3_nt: TGTGCCAGTAGTACTTTACAGGGACAGGGGGCCCATCCCCAGCATTTT
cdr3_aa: CASSTLQGQGAHPQHF

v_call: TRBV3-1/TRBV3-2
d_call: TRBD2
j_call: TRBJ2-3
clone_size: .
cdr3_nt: TGTGCCAGCAGCCAGCCCAATAGCGGGGGGTTCACAGATACGCAGTATTTT
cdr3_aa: CASSQPNSGGFTDTQYF

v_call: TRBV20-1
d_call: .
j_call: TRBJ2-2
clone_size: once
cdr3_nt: TGCAGTGCTAGTTTCGGGGGACGCGGCACCGGGGAGCTGTTTTTT
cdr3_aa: CSASFGGRGTGELFF

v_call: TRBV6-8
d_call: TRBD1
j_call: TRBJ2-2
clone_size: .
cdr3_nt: TGTGCCAGCAGTTCGGACAGGGAGGATGGGGATGCGGTCACCGGGGAGCTGTTTTTT
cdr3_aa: CASSSDREDGDAVTGELFF